The sequence of this T cell receptor beta chain was determined in a study of siplizumab effects on memory and regulatory T cells. Findings and limits, study-wide: Most proliferating CD4+ or CD8+ clones, roughly 75-95%, had no naive or memory assignment.

The sample holds one count of this clone. No antigen is known for it. Clones were sequenced by immunoSEQ multiplex PCR, and TCRdb holds only the in-frame ones, with some missing. The table has over 60,000 clones, 91% seen once; the top ten hold around 30%. The sample was CD8+ T cells sorted from blood. This receptor was taken from a human donor in good health.

The CDR3 coding sequence is TGTGCCAGCAGCCAGGGACTAGCGGGGGGAGAGACCCAGTACTTC. Protein product: CASSQGLAGGETQYF. V and J are TRBV11-2 and TRBJ2-5, with TRBD2 matching over 15 bases. This CDR3 has 15 residues. Germline-derived CDR1 and CDR2 are SGHAT and FQNNGV. Trimming took 5 bases from V and 4 from J; bases not matched to a gene: 2.